In its sample, the clone carrying this TCR beta chain was seen many times. Its antigen is unknown. This specimen belongs to a study of T cells after yellow fever vaccination. TCRdb called the 5' RACE reads again in MiXCR, with one record for every CDR3 protein. This sample carries some 300,000 distinct CDR3 sequences, 7% to 9% of them seen once, and the ten largest clones take about 16%. Study outcomes and limitations: It was the secondary response that reached its peak faster, day 5 versus 15, but it was weaker.

The CDR3 spans 13 residues. Germline CDR1 MNHNS, CDR2 SASEGT. V gave up 5 bases and J gave up 3 bases, with 10 bases separating them. This chain joins TRBV6-1 and TRBJ1-2; D is possibly TRBD1 (5 bases). The TCR sequence derives from a man aged 18 to 29 who received the YFV17D yellow fever vaccine. The material sequenced was PBMCs, taken 35 to 50 days after the first yellow fever vaccination. As DNA, the CDR3 is TGTGCCAGCAGTCGTGGGGCAGACTATGGCTACACCTTC. It yields the protein CASSRGADYGYTF.